This T cell receptor beta chain originates from a study of blood T cell repertoires in COVID-19. Study information: In each case, the material was cDNA or gDNA derived from T cells, B-cell-depleted T cells, or PBMCs.

CDR3 length equals 14 residues. CDR1 and CDR2 from the germline V gene are SNHLY and FYNNEI. V lost 4 bases, J lost 9 bases, and 13 bases lay in between. In the source study's methods: It was from reference gene primer amplification that nucleated cell counts were estimated. Assay: immunoSEQ multiplex PCR; the TCRdb copy retains only in-frame clones and omits some. That table furnishes V, J and clone size, whereas the DNA furnished D and trimming. Of around 150,000 clones listed, roughly 80% were seen once; the top ten hold over 2%. This clonotype was sampled from a man between 65 and 85 years old with acute or convalescent COVID-19. J is TRBJ1-6 and V is TRBV2; D may be TRBD1 (6 bases). Sequenced: peripheral blood. The CDR3 nucleotides read TGTGCCAGCAGTGCGACAGGATGGGCTTCACCCCTCCACTTT. Protein: CASSATGWASPLHF.